The clone carrying this TCR beta chain occurred once. This record comes from a study of blood T cell repertoires in COVID-19. Overall study context: The United States, Italy and Spain were the sources of the acute and convalescent COVID-19 samples. Sample material is recorded as cDNA or gDNA derived from T cells, B-cell-depleted T cells, or PBMCs.

The CDR3 covers 15 residues. Trimming removed 4 bases from V and 7 bases from J; junction bases left unmatched: 5. The V gene's germline CDR1 is ENHRY and CDR2 SYGVKD. Original data processing: Using reference gene primer amplification, nucleated cell counts were estimated. Using immunoSEQ multiplex PCR, the repertoire was profiled, and TCRdb retains in-frame clones only, with some absent. That table is the source of V, J and clone size, and D and trimming were worked out from the DNA. The table shows around 99,000 clones, with around 80% occurring only once. This clonotype was sampled from a man aged 50-60 years who had recovered from COVID-19. The specimen sequenced was peripheral blood. This sequence joins TRBV10-3 and TRBJ2-3, with TRBD2 identical over 13 bases. The CDR3 region is CAISAGLAGENTQYF. The CDR3 DNA reads as TGTGCCATCAGTGCAGGACTAGCGGGGGAGAATACGCAGTATTTT.